The following is a T cell receptor beta chain sequence with its context. The germline V gene has CDR1 SGHRS and CDR2 YFSETQ. CDR3 size: 15 residues. After removal of 0 bases from V and 0 bases from J, the junction contained 3 bases not matched to a gene. This record comes from a study of blood T cell repertoires in COVID-19. Study context: Whether acute or convalescent, the COVID-19 samples came from the United States, Italy and Spain. T cells, B-cell-depleted T cells, or PBMCs provided the cDNA or gDNA that served as material.

Assay: immunoSEQ multiplex PCR; the TCRdb copy retains only in-frame clones and omits some. Seen here are 220,000 or so clones, around 89% observed once, and the top ten hold less than 15%. Participant age was roughly 18 to 95 years, and participants resided in about two dozen US areas. Assignments of participants to cohorts depended upon their own reported clinical history. This chain links TRBV5-1 with TRBJ2-7, with TRBD2 matching over 7 bases. Sequenced sample: PBMCs or T cells enriched from blood (not recorded which). The sequence derives from a man under 40 who had been exposed to COVID-19. The CDR3 coding sequence is TGCGCCAGCAGCTTGGCCAGCGGGGTCTCCTACGAGCAGTACTTC. Translation: CASSLASGVSYEQYF.